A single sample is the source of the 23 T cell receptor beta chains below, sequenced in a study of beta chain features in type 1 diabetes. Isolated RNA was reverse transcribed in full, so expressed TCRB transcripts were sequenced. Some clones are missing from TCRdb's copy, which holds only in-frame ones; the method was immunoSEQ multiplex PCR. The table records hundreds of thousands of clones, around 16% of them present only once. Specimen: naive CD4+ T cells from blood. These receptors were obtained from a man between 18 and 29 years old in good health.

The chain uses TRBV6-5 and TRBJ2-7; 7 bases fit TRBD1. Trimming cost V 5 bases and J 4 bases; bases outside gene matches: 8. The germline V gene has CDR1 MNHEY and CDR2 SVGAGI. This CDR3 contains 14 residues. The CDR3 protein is CASSGHRGVYEQYF. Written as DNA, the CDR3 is TGTGCCAGCAGTGGACACAGGGGTGTTTACGAGCAGTACTTC.

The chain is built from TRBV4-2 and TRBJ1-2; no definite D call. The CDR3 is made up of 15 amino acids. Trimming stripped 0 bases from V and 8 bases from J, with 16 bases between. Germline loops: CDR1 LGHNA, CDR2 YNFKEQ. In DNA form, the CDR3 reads TGTGCCAGCAGCCAAGATGGGTCGACACCGGGAGGCTACACCTTC. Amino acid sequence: CASSQDGSTPGGYTF.

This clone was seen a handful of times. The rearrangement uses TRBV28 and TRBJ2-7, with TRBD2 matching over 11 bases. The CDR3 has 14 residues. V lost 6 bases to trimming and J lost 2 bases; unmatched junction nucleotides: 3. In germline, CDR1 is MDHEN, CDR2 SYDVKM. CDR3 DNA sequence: TGTGCCAGCAGGGCTAGCGGGGGGCCCTACGAGCAGTACTTC. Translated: CASRASGGPYEQYF.

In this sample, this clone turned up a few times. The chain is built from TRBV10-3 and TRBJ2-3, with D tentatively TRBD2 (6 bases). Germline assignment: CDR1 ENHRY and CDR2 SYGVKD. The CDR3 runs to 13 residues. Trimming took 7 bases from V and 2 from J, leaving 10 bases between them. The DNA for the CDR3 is TGTGCCATCAACCGGGGGTCCACAGATACGCAGTATTTT. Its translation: CAINRGSTDTQYF.

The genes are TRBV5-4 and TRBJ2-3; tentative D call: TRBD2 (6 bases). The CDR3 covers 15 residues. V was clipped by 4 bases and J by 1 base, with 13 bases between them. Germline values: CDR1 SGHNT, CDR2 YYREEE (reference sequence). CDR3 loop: CASSLVGGGTDTQYF. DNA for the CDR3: TGTGCCAGCAGCCTAGTGGGGGGAGGCACAGATACGCAGTATTTT. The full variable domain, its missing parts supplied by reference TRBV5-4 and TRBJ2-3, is ETGVTQSPTHLIKTRGQQVTLRCSSQSGHNTVSWYQQALGQGPQFIFQYYREEENGRGNFPPRFSGLQFPNYSSELNVNALELDDSALYLCASSLVGGGTDTQYFGPGTRLTVL.

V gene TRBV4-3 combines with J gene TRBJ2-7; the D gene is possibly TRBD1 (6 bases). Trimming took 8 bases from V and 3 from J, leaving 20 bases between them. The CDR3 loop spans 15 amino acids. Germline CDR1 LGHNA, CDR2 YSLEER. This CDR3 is CASAETLTGFYEQYF. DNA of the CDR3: TGCGCCAGCGCGGAAACTTTAACAGGGTTCTACGAGCAGTACTTC.

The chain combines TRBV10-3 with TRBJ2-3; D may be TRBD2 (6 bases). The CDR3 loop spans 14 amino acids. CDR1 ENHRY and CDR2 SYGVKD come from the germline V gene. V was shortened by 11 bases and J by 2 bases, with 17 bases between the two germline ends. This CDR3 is CAGRRDSNTDTQYF. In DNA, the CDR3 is TGTGCCGGACGCCGGGACTCCAACACAGATACGCAGTATTTT.

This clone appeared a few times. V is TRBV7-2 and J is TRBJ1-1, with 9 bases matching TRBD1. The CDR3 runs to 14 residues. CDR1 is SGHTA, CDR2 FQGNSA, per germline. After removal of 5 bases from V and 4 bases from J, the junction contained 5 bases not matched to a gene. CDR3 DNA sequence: TGTGCCAGCAGCCTGGACAGGGGCGGCACTGAAGCTTTCTTT. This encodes CASSLDRGGTEAFF.

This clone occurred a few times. The CDR3 coding sequence is TGTGCCAGCAGCTTAGAAGGGAGCAATCAGCCCCAGCATTTT. Amino acids: CASSLEGSNQPQHF. The rearrangement links TRBV7-2 to TRBJ1-5; D not resolved. Trimming left V 1 base short and J 1 base short, with 5 bases between. Germline V gene lookup returns CDR1 SGHTA and CDR2 FQGNSA. This CDR3 is 14 amino acids long.

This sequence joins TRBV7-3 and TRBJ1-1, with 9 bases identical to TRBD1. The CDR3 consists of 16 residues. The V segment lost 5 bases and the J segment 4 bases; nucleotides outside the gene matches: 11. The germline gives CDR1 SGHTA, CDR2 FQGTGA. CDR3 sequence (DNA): TGTGCCAGCAGCCTAAAGACAGGGGGTACGGTCACTGAAGCTTTCTTT. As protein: CASSLKTGGTVTEAFF. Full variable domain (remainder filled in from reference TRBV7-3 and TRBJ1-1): GAGVSQTPSNKVTEKGKYVELRCDPISGHTALYWYRQSLGQGPEFLIYFQGTGAADDSGLPNDRFFAVRPEGSVSTLKIQRTERGDSAVYLCASSLKTGGTVTEAFFGQGTRLTVV.

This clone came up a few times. The chain's CDR3 is CASSLKSGGDQPQHF. As DNA, the CDR3 is TGTGCCAGCAGCCTAAAATCAGGGGGGGATCAGCCCCAGCATTTT. V usage is TRBV7-2 and J usage is TRBJ1-5, with 7 bases identical to TRBD1. The V and J ends lost 5 bases and 5 bases, in that order; junction bases with no gene match: 9. The CDR3 sequence is 15 residues long. The germline CDR1 and CDR2 sequences are SGHTA and FQGNSA.

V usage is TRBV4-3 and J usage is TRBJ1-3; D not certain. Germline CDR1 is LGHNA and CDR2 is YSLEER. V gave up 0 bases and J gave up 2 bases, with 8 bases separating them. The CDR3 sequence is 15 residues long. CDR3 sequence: CASSQDWQAGNTIYF. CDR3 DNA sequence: TGCGCCAGCAGCCAAGATTGGCAGGCTGGAAACACCATATATTTT.

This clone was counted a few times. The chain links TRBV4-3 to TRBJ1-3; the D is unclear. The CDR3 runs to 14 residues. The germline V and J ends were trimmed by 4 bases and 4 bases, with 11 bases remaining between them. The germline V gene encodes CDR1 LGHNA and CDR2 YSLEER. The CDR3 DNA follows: TGCGCCAGCAGCCTAGATGGGCTCGGAAACACCATATATTTT. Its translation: CASSLDGLGNTIYF.

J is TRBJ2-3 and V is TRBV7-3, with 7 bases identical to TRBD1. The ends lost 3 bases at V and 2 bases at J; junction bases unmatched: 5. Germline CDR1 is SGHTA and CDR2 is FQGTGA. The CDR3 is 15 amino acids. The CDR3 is CASSFRDRNTDTQYF. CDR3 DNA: TGTGCCAGCAGCTTCCGGGACAGAAACACAGATACGCAGTATTTT.

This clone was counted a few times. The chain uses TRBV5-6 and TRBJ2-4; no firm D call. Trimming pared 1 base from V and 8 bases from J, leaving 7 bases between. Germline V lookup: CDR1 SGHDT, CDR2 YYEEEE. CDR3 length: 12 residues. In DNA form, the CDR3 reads TGTGCCAGCAGCTTGAGCCCGGACATTCAGTACTTC. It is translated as CASSLSPDIQYF.

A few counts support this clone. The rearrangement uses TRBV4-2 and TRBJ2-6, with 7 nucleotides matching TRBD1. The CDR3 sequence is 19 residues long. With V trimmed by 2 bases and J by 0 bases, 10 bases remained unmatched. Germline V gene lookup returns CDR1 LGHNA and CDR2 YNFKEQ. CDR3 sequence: CASSQFETGQSSGANVLTF. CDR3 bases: TGTGCCAGCAGCCAATTCGAGACAGGGCAAAGCTCTGGGGCCAACGTCCTGACTTTC.

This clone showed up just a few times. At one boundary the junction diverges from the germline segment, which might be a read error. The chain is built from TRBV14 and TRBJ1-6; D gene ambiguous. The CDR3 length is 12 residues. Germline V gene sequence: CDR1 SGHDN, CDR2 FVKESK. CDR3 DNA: TGTGCCAGCAGCCAAGAGCTAACAAAGGTCCCCTTT. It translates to CASSQELTKVPF.

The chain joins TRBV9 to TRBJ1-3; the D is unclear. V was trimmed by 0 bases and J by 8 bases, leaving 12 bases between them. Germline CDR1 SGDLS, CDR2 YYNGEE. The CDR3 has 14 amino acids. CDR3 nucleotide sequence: TGTGCCAGCAGCGTAGTCGGGGTAACGGACACCATATATTTT. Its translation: CASSVVGVTDTIYF.

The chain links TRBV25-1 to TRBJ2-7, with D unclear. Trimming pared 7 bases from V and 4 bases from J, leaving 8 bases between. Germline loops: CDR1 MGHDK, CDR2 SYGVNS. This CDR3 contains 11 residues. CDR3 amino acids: CASICLYEQYF. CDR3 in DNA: TGTGCCAGCATATGTCTATACGAGCAGTACTTC.

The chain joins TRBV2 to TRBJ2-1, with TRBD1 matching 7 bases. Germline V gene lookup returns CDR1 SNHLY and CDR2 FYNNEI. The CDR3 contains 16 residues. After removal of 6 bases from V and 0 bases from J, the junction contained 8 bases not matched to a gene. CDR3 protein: CASRTGQASSYNEQFF. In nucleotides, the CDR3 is TGTGCCAGCAGAACCGGACAGGCAAGCTCCTACAATGAGCAGTTCTTC.

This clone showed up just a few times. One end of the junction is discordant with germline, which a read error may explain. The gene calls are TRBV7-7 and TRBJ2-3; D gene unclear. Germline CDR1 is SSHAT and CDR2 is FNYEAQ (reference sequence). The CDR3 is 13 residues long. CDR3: CASSPDLRDTQYF. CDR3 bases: TGTGCTAGCAGCCCTGACCTGAGAGATACGCAGTATTTT.

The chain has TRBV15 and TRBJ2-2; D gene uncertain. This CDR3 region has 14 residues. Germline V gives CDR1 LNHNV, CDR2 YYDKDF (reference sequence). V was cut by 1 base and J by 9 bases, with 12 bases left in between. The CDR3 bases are TGTGCCACCAGCAGAGCAACTCAAGGCCGGGAGCTGTTTTTT. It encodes CATSRATQGRELFF.

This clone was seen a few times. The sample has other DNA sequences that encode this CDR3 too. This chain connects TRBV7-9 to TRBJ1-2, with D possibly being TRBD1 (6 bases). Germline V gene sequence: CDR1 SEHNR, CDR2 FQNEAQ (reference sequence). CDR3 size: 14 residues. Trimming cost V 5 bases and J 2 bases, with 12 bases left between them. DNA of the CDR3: TGTGCCAGCAGCCTGGACAGCGGGAACTATGGCTACACCTTC. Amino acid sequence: CASSLDSGNYGYTF.